Following are 8 T cell receptor beta chains from one sample sequenced in a study of blood T cell repertoires in COVID-19. Data came from immunoSEQ multiplex PCR; TCRdb stores just in-frame clones and leaves some out. The sample gives over 40,000 clones, about 79% of which show up once; about 8% is in the top ten. Sequencing was carried out using peripheral blood. These receptor sequences come from a human donor in a cohort sampled during active COVID-19.

The genes are TRBV7-9 and TRBJ2-7; 12 nucleotides agree with TRBD2. The trim removed 4 bases at V and 2 bases at J, leaving 3 bases unmatched. Germline V gene data show CDR1 as SEHNR and CDR2 as FQNEAQ (reference sequence). The CDR3 has 15 residues. The CDR3 spells CASSSRTSGTYEQYF. The CDR3 region has the DNA TGTGCCAGCAGCTCCCGGACTAGCGGGACCTACGAGCAGTACTTC.

The chain is built from TRBV7-9 and TRBJ1-2; D possibly corresponds to TRBD1 (5 bases). This CDR3 comprises 19 residues. The germline CDR1 and CDR2 sequences are SEHNR and FQNEAQ (reference sequence). V was pared by 1 base and J by 3 bases, with 24 bases between. The CDR3 loop is CASSLESTGEGTGYYGYTF. In DNA form, the CDR3 reads TGTGCCAGCAGCTTAGAGAGCACGGGGGAAGGGACCGGGTACTATGGCTACACCTTC.

The chain links TRBV6-4 to TRBJ2-7, with 11 bases lining up with TRBD2. This CDR3 is 13 amino acids long. V dropped 9 bases and J dropped 3; count of bases not matched to a gene: 4. Germline CDR1 MRHNA, CDR2 SNTAGT. The CDR3 DNA sequence: TGTGCCAGTCTACTAGCGGGAGTCTACGAGCAGTACTTC. Protein: CASLLAGVYEQYF.

This chain links TRBV5-1 with TRBJ1-1; TRBD1 matches at 8 bases. J gave up 1 base and V 7 bases, and 12 bases lay outside the gene matches. Germline V gene data show CDR1 as SGHRS and CDR2 as YFSETQ. This CDR3 is built from 16 residues. The CDR3 here is CASRGGQGVGNTEAFF. The CDR3 DNA follows: TGCGCCAGCCGGGGTGGACAGGGAGTCGGGAACACTGAAGCTTTCTTT.

V usage is TRBV19 and J usage is TRBJ2-5; D call uncertain. CDR1 and CDR2 from the germline V gene are LNHDA and SQIVND (reference sequence). This CDR3 is built from 13 residues. V lost 4 bases to trimming and J lost 2 bases, with 8 bases between them. CDR3: CASSKARQETQYF. The CDR3 region has the DNA TGTGCCAGTAGTAAGGCTAGGCAAGAGACCCAGTACTTC.

This sequence joins TRBV6-5 and TRBJ2-7; perhaps TRBD1 as D (5 bases). V was pared by 6 bases and J by 2 bases, with 11 bases between. The length of the CDR3 is 13 residues. Germline CDR1 is MNHEY and CDR2 is SVGAGI. CDR3 bases: TGTGCCAGCAGGAAGGGGTTCCCCTACGAGCAGTACTTC. Amino acid sequence: CASRKGFPYEQYF.

CDR3 sequence (DNA): TGTGCCAGCAGGGACAGGGGGCCCCTCTCCTACGAGCAGTACTTC. It yields the protein CASRDRGPLSYEQYF. V and J are TRBV6-6 and TRBJ2-7; 11 bases are a match to TRBD1. V shed 6 bases, J shed 0 bases, and the junction held 4 bases outside the gene matches. The CDR3 extends over 15 amino acids. Per germline, CDR1 MNHNY and CDR2 SVGAGI (reference sequence).

The chain combines TRBV18 with TRBJ1-1, with TRBD1 matching over 7 bases. The CDR3 runs 15 residues. Trimming at V came to 4 bases and at J to 1 base, leaving 6 bases not matched to a gene. The germline V gene encodes CDR1 KGHSH and CDR2 LQKENI. The CDR3 DNA reads TGTGCCAGCTCACGAGAACAGGGGCGGAACACTGAAGCTTTCTTT. It is translated as CASSREQGRNTEAFF.